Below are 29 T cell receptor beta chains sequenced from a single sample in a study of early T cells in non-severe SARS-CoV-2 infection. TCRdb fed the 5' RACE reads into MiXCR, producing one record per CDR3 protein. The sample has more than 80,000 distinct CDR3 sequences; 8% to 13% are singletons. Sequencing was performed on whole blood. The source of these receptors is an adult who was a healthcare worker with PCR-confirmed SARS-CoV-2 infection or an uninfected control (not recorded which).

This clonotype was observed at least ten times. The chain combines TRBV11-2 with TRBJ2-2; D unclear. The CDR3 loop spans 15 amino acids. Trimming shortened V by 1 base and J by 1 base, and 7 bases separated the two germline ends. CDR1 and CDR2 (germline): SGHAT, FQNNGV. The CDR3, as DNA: TGTGCCAGCAGCTTAGTAGTGGGGAACACCGGGGAGCTGTTTTTT. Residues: CASSLVVGNTGELFF.

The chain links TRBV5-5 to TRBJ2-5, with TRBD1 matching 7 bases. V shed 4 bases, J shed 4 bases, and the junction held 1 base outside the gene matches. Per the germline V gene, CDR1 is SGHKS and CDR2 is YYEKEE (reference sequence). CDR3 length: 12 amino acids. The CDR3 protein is CASSRQGETQYF. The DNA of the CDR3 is TGTGCCAGCAGCCGACAGGGAGAGACCCAGTACTTC.

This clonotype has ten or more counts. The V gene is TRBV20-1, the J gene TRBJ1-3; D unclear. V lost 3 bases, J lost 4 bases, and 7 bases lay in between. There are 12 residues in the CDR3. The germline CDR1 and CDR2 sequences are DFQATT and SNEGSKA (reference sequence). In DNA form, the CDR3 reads TGCAGTGCTAGGCAACTGGGAAACACCATATATTTT. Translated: CSARQLGNTIYF.

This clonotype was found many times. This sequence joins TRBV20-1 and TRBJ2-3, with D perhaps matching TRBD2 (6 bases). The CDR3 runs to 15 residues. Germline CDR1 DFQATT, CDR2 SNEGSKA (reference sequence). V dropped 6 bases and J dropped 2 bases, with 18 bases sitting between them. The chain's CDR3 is CSAGLRLDHTDTQYF. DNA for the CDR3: TGCAGTGCAGGGCTTAGACTAGATCACACAGATACGCAGTATTTT.

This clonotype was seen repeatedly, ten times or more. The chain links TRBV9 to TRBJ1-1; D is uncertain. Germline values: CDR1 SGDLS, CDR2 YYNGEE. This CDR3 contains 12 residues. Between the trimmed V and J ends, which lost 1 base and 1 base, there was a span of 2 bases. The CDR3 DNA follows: TGTGCCAGCAGCGTACAGAACACTGAAGCTTTCTTT. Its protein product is CASSVQNTEAFF.

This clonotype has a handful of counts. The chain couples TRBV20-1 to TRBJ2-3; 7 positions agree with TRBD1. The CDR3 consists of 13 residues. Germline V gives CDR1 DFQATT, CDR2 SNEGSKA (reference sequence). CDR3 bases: TGCAGCGTTACAGGGGACACCACAGATACGCAGTATTTT. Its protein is CSVTGDTTDTQYF.

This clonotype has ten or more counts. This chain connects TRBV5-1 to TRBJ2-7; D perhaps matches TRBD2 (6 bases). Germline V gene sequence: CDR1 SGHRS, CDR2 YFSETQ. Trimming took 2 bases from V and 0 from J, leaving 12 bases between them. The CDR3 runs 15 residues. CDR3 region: CASSFNSGNSYEQYF. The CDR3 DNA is TGCGCCAGCAGCTTTAATAGCGGCAACTCCTACGAGCAGTACTTC. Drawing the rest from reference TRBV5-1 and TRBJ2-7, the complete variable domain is KAGVTQTPRYLIKTRGQQVTLSCSPISGHRSVSWYQQTPGQGLQFLFEYFSETQRNKGNFPGRFSGRQFSNSRSEMNVSTLELGDSALYLCASSFNSGNSYEQYFGPGTRLTVT.

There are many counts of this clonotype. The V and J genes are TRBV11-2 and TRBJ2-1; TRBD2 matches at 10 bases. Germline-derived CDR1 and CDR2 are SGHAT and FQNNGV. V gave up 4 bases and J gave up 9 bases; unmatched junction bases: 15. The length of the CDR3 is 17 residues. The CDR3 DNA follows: TGTGCCAGCAGCTCATCCGGGACCAGCGGGGGGGCTGGTGAGCAGTTCTTC. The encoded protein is CASSSSGTSGGAGEQFF.

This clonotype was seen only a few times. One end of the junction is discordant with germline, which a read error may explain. Written as DNA, the CDR3 is TGTGCCAGCAGCCTAGCGACTAGCACAGATACGCAGTATTTT. As protein: CASSLATSTDTQYF. This sequence joins TRBV7-2 and TRBJ2-3, with D perhaps matching TRBD2 (6 bases). CDR1 SGHTA and CDR2 FQGNSA come from the germline V gene. This CDR3 has 14 amino acids.

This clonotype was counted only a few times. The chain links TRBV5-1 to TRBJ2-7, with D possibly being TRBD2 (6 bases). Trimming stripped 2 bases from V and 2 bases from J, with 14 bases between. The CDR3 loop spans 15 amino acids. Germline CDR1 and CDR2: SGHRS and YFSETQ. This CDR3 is CASSFGGDLPYEQYF. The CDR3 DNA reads TGCGCCAGCAGCTTTGGAGGGGACCTGCCCTACGAGCAGTACTTC.

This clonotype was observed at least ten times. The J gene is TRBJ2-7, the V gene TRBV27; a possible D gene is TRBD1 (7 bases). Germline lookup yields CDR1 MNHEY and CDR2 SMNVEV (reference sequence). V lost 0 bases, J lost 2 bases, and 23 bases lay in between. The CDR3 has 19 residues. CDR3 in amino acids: CASSLSGRYRTGHPYEQYF. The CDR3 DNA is TGTGCCAGCAGTTTATCGGGGAGGTATCGGACAGGTCATCCCTACGAGCAGTACTTC.

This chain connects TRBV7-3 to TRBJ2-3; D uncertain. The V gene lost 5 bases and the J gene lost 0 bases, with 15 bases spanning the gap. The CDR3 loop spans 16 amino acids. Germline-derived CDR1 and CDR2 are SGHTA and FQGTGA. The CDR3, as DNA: TGTGCCAGCAGCCCGGCCGGCGGAAGAAGCACAGATACGCAGTATTTT. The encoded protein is CASSPAGGRSTDTQYF.

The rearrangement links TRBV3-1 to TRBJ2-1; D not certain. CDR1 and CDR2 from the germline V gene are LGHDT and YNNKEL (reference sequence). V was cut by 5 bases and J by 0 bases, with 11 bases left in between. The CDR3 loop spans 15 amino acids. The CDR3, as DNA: TGTGCCAGCAGCAGAAGCTCCAGCTCCTACAATGAGCAGTTCTTC. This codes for CASSRSSSSYNEQFF.

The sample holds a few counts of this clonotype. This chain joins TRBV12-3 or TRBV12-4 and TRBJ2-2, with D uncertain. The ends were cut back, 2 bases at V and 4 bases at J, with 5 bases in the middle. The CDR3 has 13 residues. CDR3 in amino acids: CASSLRSTGELFF. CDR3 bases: TGTGCCAGCAGTTTACGGTCCACCGGGGAGCTGTTTTTT.

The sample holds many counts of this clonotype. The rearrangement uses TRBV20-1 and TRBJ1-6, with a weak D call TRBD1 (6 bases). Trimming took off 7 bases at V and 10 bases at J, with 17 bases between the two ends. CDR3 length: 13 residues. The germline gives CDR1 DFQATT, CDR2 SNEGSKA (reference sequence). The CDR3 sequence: CSGHRQAGSPLHF. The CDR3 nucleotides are TGCAGTGGACATCGACAGGCTGGATCACCCCTCCACTTT.

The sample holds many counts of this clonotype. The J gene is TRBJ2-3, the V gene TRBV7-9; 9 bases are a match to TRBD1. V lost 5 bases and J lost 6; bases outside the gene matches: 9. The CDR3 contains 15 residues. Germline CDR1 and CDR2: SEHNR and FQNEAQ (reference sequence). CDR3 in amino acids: CASSATGGAFDTQYF. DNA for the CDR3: TGTGCCAGCAGCGCCACAGGGGGCGCCTTTGATACGCAGTATTTT.

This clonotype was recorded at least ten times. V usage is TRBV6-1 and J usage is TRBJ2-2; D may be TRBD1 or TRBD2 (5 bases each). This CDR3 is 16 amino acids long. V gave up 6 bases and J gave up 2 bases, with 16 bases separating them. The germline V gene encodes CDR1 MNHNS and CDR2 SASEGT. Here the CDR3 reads CASRAWGSFNTGELFF. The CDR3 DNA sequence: TGTGCCAGCAGGGCATGGGGGTCCTTCAACACCGGGGAGCTGTTTTTT.

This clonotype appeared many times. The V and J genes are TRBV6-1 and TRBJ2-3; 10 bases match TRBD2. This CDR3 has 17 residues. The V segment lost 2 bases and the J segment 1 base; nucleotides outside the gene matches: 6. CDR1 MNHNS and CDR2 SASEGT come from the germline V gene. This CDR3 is CASSEFLGTSGTDTQYF. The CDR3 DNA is TGTGCCAGCAGTGAATTTTTGGGGACTAGCGGCACAGATACGCAGTATTTT.

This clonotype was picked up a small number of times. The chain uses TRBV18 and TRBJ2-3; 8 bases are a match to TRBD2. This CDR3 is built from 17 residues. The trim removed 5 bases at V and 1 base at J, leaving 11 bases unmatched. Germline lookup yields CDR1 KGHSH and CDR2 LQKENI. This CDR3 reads CASSSRRSGTRTDTQYF. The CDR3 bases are TGTGCCAGCTCATCACGGCGTAGCGGGACCCGCACAGATACGCAGTATTTT.

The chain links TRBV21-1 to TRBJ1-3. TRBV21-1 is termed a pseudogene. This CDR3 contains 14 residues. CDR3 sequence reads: CAILSNRSGNTIYF. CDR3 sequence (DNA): TGTGCCATCCTCAGTAACCGCTCTGGAAACACCATATATTTT.

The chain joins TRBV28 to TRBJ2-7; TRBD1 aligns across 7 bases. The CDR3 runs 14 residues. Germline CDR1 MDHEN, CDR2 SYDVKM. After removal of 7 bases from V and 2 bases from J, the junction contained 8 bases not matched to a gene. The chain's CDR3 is CASTLEGAPYEQYF. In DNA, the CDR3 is TGTGCCAGCACCCTTGAGGGGGCCCCCTACGAGCAGTACTTC. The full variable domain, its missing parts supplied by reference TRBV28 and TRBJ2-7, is DVKVTQSSRYLVKRTGEKVFLECVQDMDHENMFWYRQDPGLGLRLIYFSYDVKMKEKGDIPEGYSVSREKKERFSLILESASTNQTSMYLCASTLEGAPYEQYFGPGTRLTVT.

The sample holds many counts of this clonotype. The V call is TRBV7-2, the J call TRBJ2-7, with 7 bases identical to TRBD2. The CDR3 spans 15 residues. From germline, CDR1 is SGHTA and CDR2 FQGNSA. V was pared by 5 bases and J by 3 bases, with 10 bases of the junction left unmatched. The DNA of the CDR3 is TGTGCCAGCAGCCCAAGAACTAGCGCCTACTACGAGCAGTACTTC. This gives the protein CASSPRTSAYYEQYF.

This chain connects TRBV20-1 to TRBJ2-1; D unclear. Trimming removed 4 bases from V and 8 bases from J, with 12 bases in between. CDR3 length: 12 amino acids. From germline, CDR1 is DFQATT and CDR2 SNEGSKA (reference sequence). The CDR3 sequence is CSAIGRRDEQFF. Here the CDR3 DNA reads TGCAGTGCTATCGGGCGTCGCGATGAGCAGTTCTTC.

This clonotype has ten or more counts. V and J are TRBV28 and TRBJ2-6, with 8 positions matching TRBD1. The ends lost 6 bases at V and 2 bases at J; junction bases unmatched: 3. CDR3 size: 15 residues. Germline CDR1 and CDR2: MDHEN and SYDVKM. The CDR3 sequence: CASRVTGAGANVLTF. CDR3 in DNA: TGTGCCAGCAGGGTGACAGGGGCTGGGGCCAACGTCCTGACTTTC.

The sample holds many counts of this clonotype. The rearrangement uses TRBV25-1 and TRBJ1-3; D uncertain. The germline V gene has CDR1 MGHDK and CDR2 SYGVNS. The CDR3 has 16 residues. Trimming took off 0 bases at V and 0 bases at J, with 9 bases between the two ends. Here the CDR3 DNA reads TGTGCCAGCAGTGAATACGGACCGAGCTCTGGAAACACCATATATTTT. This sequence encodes CASSEYGPSSGNTIYF.

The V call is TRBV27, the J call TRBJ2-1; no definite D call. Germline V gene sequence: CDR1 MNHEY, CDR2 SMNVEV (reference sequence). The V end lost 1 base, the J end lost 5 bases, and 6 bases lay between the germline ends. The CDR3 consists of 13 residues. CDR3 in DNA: TGTGCCAGCAGTTTATGGATAAACAATGAGCAGTTCTTC. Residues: CASSLWINNEQFF.

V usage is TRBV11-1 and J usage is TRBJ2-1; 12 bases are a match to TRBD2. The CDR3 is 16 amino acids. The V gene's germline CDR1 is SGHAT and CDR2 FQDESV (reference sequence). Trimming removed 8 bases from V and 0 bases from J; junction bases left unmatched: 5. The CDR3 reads CASQTSGGLSYNEQFF. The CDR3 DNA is TGTGCCAGCCAGACTAGCGGGGGCCTCTCCTACAATGAGCAGTTCTTC.

The CDR3 region has the DNA TGTGCCACCAGTGATTGGGACGGAGCGGATACGCAGTATTTT. Its translation is CATSDWDGADTQYF. The V call is TRBV24-1, the J call TRBJ2-3; either TRBD1 or TRBD2 may fit D (5 bases each). Trimming left V 2 bases short and J 6 bases short, with 11 bases between. Germline-derived CDR1 and CDR2 are KGHDR and SFDVKD. The CDR3 is 14 residues long.

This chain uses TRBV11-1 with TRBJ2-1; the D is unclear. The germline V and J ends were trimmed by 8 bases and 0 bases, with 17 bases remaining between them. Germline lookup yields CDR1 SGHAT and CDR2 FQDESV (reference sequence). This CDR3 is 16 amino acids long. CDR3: CASSPGIRSSYNEQFF. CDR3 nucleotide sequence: TGTGCCAGCTCCCCTGGGATACGAAGCTCCTACAATGAGCAGTTCTTC.